Below, one TCR beta chain is given with its context. The data are from a study of blood T cell repertoires in COVID-19. As handled by the study authors: Amplification from reference gene primers served as the basis for estimated nucleated cell counts. Repertoires were generated with immunoSEQ multiplex PCR, while TCRdb's copy carries only in-frame clones and drops some. V, J and clone size derive from that table, while D and trimming were established from the DNA sequence. The sample yields about 210,000 clones, around 86% seen once. The sample comprised peripheral blood. The receptor was isolated from a man aged 55-75 years with acute or convalescent COVID-19.

CDR3 protein: CASSLSRVQGFEQYF. The CDR3 DNA is TGTGCCAGCAGCTTATCCCGGGTCCAGGGGTTCGAGCAGTACTTC. V usage is TRBV11-2 and J usage is TRBJ2-7; D is possibly TRBD1 (6 bases). Germline CDR1 SGHAT, CDR2 FQNNGV. The CDR3 consists of 15 residues. V shed 2 bases and J shed 6 bases, with 17 bases lying between them.